These 5 T cell receptor beta chains were sequenced from one sample in a study of PD-L1 blockade in urothelial cancer. TCRdb keeps only in-frame clones here, not all; method: immunoSEQ multiplex PCR. The table lists some 120,000 clones, 86% of them singletons. Time point meaning: peripheral blood 6 weeks after treatment start. This specimen consisted of PBMCs, obtained around atezolizumab (anti-PD-L1) treatment. The receptors here all came from a man between 50 and 59 years old with urothelial cancer.

The chain employs TRBV7-2 and TRBJ2-3; a weak D match, TRBD2 (5 bases). CDR1 SGHTA and CDR2 FQGNSA come from the germline V gene. Trimming took 3 bases from V and 3 from J, leaving 10 bases between them. The CDR3 extends over 14 amino acids. In nucleotides, the CDR3 is TGTGCCAGCAGCTTTATTTCGGGGACAGATACGCAGTATTTT. Translating it yields CASSFISGTDTQYF.

The V and J genes are TRBV6-1 and TRBJ2-7; D is perhaps TRBD2 (6 bases). Per the germline V gene, CDR1 is MNHNS and CDR2 is SASEGT. The CDR3 runs 14 residues. This CDR3 is CVIGRVPGAYEQYF. DNA for the CDR3: TGTGTCATTGGCCGGGTACCGGGAGCTTACGAGCAGTACTTC.

The gene calls are TRBV27 and TRBJ1-2; maybe TRBD1 (5 bases). The CDR3 spans 13 residues. Germline CDR1 reads MNHEY; CDR2 reads SMNVEV (reference sequence). Trimming pared 3 bases from V and 5 bases from J, leaving 10 bases between. The CDR3 is CASSFGGFYGYTF. CDR3 bases: TGTGCCAGCAGTTTCGGGGGATTTTATGGCTACACCTTC.

V is TRBV2 and J is TRBJ1-5, with 9 bases lining up with TRBD1. Per germline, CDR1 SNHLY and CDR2 FYNNEI. Trimming cost V 9 bases and J 3 bases; bases outside gene matches: 6. The CDR3 covers 14 residues. CDR3 sequence (DNA): TGTGCCAGAGGCGGGACAGGGATCAATCAGCCCCAGCATTTT. It encodes CARGGTGINQPQHF.

This chain uses TRBV20-1 with TRBJ2-7; D is unresolved. Germline V gene lookup returns CDR1 DFQATT and CDR2 SNEGSKA (reference sequence). The CDR3 spans 11 residues. V lost 0 bases and J lost 6, with 6 bases in between. For the CDR3, the DNA is TGCAGTGCTAGAGATCAGCGCGAGCAGTACTTC. Translation: CSARDQREQYF.